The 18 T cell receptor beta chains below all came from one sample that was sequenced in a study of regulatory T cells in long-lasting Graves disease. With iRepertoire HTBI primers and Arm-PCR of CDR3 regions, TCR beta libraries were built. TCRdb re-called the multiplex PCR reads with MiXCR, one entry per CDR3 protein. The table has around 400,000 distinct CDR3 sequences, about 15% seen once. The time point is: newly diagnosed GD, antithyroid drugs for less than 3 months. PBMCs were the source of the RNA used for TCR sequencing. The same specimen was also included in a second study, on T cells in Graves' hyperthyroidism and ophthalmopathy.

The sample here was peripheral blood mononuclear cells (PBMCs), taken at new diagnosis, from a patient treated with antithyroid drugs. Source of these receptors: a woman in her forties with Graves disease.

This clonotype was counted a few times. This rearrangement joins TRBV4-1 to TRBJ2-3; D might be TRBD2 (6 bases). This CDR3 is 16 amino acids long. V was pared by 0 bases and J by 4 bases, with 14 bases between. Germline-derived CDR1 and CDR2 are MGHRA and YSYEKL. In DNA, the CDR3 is TGCGCCAGCAGCCAAGATCCCGGACTACCCCCAGATACGCAGTATTTT. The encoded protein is CASSQDPGLPPDTQYF.

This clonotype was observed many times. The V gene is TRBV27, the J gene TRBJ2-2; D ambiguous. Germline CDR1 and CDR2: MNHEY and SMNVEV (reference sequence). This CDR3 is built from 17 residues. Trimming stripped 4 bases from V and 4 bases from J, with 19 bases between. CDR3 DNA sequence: TGTGCCAGCAGTTCCCCCCTATCACTATGGGGCACCGGGGAGCTGTTTTTT. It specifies CASSSPLSLWGTGELFF.

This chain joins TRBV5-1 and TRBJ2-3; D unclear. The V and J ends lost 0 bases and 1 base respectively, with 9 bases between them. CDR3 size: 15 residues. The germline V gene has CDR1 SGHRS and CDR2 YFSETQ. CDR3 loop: CASSLGRLGTDTQYF. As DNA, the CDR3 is TGCGCCAGCAGCTTGGGTAGATTGGGCACAGATACGCAGTATTTT.

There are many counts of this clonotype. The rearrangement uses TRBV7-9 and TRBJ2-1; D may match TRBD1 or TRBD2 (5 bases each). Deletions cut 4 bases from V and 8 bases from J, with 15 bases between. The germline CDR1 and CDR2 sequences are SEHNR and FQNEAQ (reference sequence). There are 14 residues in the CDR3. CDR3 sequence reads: CASSSPLRGDEQFF. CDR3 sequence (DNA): TGTGCCAGCAGCTCGCCTTTGAGGGGCGATGAGCAGTTCTTC. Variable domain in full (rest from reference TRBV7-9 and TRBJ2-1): DTGVSQNPRHKITKRGQNVTFRCDPISEHNRLYWYRQTLGQGPEFLTYFQNEAQLEKSRLLSDRFSAERPKGSFSTLEIQRTEQGDSAMYLCASSSPLRGDEQFFGPGTRLTVL.

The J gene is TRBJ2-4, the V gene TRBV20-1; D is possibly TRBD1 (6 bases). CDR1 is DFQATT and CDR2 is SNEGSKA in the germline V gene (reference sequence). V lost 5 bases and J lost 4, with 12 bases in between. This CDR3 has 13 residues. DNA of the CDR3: TGCAGTGCTGGCACAGGGATTAAAAACATTCAGTACTTC. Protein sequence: CSAGTGIKNIQYF.

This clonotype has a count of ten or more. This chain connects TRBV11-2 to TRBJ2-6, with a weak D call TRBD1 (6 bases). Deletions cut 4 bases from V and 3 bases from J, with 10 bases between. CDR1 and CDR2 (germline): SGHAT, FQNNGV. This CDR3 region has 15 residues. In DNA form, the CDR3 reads TGTGCCAGCAGCTCCCAGGGGAATGGGGCCAACGTCCTGACTTTC. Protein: CASSSQGNGANVLTF.

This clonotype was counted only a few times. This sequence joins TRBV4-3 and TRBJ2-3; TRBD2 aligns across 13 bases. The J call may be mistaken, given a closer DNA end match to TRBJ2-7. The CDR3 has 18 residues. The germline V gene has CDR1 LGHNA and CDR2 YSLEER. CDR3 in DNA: TGCGCCAGCAGCCAAGGGGCGGTGTCGGGACTAGCGGGAACGGAGCAGTACTTC. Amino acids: CASSQGAVSGLAGTEQYF.

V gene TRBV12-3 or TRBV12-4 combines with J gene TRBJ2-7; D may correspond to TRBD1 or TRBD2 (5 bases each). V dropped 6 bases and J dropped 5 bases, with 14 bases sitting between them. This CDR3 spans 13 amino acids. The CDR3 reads CASSSLGVNEQYF. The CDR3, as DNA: TGTGCCAGCAGCTCTCTGGGGGTGAACGAGCAGTACTTC.

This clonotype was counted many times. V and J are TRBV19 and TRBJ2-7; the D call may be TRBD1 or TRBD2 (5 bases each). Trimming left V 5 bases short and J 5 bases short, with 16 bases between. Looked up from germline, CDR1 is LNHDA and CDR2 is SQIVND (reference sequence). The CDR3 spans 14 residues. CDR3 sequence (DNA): TGTGCCAGTAGTCTCGTTGGGGGTACCCACGAGCAGTACTTC. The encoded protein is CASSLVGGTHEQYF.

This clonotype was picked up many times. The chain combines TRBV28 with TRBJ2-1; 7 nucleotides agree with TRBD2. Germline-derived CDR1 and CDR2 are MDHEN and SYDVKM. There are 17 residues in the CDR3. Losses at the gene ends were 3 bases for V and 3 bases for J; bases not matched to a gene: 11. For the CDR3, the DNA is TGTGCCAGCAGTTTCACTAGCGAGTCTCCGTACTACAATGAGCAGTTCTTC. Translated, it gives CASSFTSESPYYNEQFF.

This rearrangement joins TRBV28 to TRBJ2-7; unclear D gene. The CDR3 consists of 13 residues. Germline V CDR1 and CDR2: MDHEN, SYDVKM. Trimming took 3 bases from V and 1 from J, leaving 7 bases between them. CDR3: CASSFSQSYEQYF. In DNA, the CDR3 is TGTGCCAGCAGTTTTTCACAATCCTACGAGCAGTACTTC.

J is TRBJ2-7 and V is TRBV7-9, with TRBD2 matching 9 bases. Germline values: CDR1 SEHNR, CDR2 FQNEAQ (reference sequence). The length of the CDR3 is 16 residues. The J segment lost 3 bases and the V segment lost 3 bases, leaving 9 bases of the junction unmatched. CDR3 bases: TGTGCCAGCAGCTTCTATGGACTAGCGTCAGGCTACGAGCAGTACTTC. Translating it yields CASSFYGLASGYEQYF. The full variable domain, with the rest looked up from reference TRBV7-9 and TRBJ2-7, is DTGVSQNPRHKITKRGQNVTFRCDPISEHNRLYWYRQTLGQGPEFLTYFQNEAQLEKSRLLSDRFSAERPKGSFSTLEIQRTEQGDSAMYLCASSFYGLASGYEQYFGPGTRLTVT.

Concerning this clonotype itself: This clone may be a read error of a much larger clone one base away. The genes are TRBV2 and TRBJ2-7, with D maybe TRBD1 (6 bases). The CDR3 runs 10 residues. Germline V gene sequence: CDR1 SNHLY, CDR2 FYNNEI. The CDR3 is CASSRGEQHF. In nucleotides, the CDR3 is TGTGCCAGCAGCAGGGGAGAGCAGCACTTC.

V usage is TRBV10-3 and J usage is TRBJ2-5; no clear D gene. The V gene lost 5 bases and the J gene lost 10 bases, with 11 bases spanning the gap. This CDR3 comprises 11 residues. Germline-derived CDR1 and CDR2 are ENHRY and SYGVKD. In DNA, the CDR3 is TGTGCCATCAGTTCAGCCGGAATCCAGTACTTC. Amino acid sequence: CAISSAGIQYF.

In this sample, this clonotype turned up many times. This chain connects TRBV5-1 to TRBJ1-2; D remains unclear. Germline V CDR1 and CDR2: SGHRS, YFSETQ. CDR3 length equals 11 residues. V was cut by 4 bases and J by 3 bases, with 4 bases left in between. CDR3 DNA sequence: TGCGCCAGCAGCGACGACTATGGCTACACCTTC. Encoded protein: CASSDDYGYTF.

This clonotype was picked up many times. CDR3 protein: CATSNLGGASVDYNEQFF. The DNA for the CDR3 is TGTGCCACCAGTAACCTCGGTGGAGCCTCGGTGGATTACAATGAGCAGTTCTTC. The rearrangement links TRBV24-1 to TRBJ2-1, with D hard to call. Trimming shortened V by 6 bases and J by 4 bases, and 24 bases separated the two germline ends. This CDR3 has 18 residues. CDR1 is KGHDR and CDR2 is SFDVKD in the germline V gene.

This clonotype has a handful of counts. Here the CDR3 reads CASSSIDLTGREGYTF. CDR3 DNA: TGTGCCAGCAGTTCTATAGACTTGACAGGCCGGGAGGGCTACACCTTC. This chain connects TRBV25-1 to TRBJ1-2; D perhaps matches TRBD1 (6 bases). The CDR3 consists of 16 residues. Germline CDR1 is MGHDK and CDR2 is SYGVNS. V lost 5 bases, J lost 8 bases, and 24 bases lay in between.

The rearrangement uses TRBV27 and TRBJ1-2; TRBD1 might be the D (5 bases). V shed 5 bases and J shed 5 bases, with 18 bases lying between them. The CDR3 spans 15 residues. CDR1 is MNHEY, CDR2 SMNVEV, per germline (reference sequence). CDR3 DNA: TGTGCCAGCAGTCCAGGACAAAATGAGTTTTATGGCTACACCTTC. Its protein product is CASSPGQNEFYGYTF.